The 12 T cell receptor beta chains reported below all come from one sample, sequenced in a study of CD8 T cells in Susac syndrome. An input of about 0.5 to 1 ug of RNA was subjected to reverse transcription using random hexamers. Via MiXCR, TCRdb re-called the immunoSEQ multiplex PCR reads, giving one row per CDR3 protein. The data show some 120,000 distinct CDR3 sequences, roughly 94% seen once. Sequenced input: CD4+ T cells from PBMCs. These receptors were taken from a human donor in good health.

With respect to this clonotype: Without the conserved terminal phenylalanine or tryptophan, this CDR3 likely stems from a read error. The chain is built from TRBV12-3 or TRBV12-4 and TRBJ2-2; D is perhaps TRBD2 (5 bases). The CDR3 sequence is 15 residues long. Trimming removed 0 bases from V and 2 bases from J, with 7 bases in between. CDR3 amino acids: CASSLASVNTGELFL. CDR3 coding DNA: TGTGCCAGCAGTTTAGCTAGCGTAAACACCGGGGAGCTGTTTTTA.

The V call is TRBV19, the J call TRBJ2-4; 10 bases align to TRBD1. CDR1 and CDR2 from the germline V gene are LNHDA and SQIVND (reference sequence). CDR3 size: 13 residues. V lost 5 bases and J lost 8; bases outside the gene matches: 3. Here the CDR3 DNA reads TGTGCCAGTAGTTCGACAGGGGGCGACATTCAGTACTTC. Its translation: CASSSTGGDIQYF.

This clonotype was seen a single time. CDR3 in DNA: TGTGCCAGCAGCCATGAGCCCGGGCCAGGGGAGACCCAGTACTTC. It codes for CASSHEPGPGETQYF. V is TRBV3-1 and J is TRBJ2-5, with D possibly matching TRBD1 (5 bases). The germline V and J ends were trimmed by 3 bases and 5 bases, with 16 bases remaining between them. Germline V lookup: CDR1 LGHDT, CDR2 YNNKEL (reference sequence). The CDR3 consists of 15 residues.

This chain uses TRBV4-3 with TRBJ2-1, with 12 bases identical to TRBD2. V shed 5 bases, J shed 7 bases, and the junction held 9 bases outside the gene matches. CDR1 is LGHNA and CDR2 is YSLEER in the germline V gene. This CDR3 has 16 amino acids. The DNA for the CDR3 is TGCGCCAGCAGCGGACAACTAGCGGGAGGTAGAAATGAGCAGTTCTTC. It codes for CASSGQLAGGRNEQFF.

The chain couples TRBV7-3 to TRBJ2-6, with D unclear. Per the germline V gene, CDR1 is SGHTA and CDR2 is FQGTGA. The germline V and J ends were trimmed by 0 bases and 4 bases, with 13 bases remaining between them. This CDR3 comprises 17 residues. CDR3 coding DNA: TGTGCCAGCAGCTTAACGCGTAGTTTGCCAGGGGCCAACGTCCTGACTTTC. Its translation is CASSLTRSLPGANVLTF.

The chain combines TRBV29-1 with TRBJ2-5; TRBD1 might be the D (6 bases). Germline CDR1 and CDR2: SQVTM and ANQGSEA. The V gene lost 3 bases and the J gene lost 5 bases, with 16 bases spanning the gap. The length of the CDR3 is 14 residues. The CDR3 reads CSVDQGRISETQYF. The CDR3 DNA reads TGCAGCGTTGATCAGGGGCGCATATCGGAGACCCAGTACTTC.

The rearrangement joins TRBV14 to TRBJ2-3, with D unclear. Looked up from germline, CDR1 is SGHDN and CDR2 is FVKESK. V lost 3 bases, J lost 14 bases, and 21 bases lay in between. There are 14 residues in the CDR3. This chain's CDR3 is CASSQDPLKSRTYF. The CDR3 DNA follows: TGTGCCAGCAGCCAGGACCCTCTGAAGTCGAGGACGTATTTT. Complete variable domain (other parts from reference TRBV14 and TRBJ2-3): EAGVTQFPSHSVIEKGQTVTLRCDPISGHDNLYWYRRVMGKEIKFLLHFVKESKQDESGMPNNRFLAERTGGTYSTLKVQPAELEDSGVYFCASSQDPLKSRTYFGPGTRLTVL.

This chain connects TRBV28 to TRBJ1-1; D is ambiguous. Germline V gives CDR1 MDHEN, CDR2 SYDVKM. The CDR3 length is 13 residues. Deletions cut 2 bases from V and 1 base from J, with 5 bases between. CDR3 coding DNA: TGTGCCAGCAGTTTACCGGGGAACACTGAAGCTTTCTTT. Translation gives CASSLPGNTEAFF.

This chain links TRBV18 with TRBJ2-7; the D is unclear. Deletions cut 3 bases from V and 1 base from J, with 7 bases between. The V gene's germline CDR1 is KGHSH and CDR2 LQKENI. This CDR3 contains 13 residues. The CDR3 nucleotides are TGTGCCAGCTCACCGGCAGATTCCTACGAGCAGTACTTC. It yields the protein CASSPADSYEQYF. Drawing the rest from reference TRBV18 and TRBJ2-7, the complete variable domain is NAGVMQNPRHLVRRRGQEARLRCSPMKGHSHVYWYRQLPEEGLKFMVYLQKENIIDESGMPKERFSAEFPKEGPSILRIQQVVRGDSAAYFCASSPADSYEQYFGPGTRLTVT.

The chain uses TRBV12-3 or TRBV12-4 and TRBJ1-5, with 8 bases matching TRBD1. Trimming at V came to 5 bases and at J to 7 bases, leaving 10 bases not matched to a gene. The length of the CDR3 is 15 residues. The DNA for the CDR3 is TGTGCCAGCAGTCCTCCGACAGGGGTGGCCCAGCCCCAGCATTTT. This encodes CASSPPTGVAQPQHF.

Here the CDR3 DNA reads TGCAGTGCTACTAAGGGGATTCTCTGGAACACCATATATTTT. It encodes CSATKGILWNTIYF. This chain joins TRBV20-1 and TRBJ1-3; a possible D gene is TRBD1 (5 bases). CDR3 length: 14 amino acids. Germline lookup yields CDR1 DFQATT and CDR2 SNEGSKA (reference sequence). V lost 4 bases and J 7 bases, leaving 17 bases between the germline ends.

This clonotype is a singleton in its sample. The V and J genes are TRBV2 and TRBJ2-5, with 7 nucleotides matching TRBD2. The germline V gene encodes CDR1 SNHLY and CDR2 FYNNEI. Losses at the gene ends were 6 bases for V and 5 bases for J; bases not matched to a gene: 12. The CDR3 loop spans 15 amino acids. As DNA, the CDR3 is TGTGCCAGCAGGAAGGGGACGGGAGGTCGCGAGACCCAGTACTTC. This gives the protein CASRKGTGGRETQYF.